Below are 17 T cell receptor beta chains sequenced from a single sample in a study of shared clonotypes between healthy human individuals. Naive CD8 cells lacked CD45RO, underwent positive selection for CCR7 and left out terminally differentiated effector memory CD45RA+ cells. Produced via immunoSEQ multiplex PCR; TCRdb's table is partial and in-frame only. The sample lists around 2,000,000 clones, around 93% occurring once. Sequenced material: naive CD8+ T cells from PBMCs. These receptors came from a man between 18 and 29 years old in good health. Some clones in this sample may be carry-over from other donors' samples.

This chain links TRBV5-1 with TRBJ2-1; 10 bases match TRBD2. Germline trimming cut 4 bases from V and 8 bases from J; bases unmatched to any gene: 9. Germline V gene lookup returns CDR1 SGHRS and CDR2 YFSETQ. This CDR3 comprises 15 residues. The CDR3 nucleotides are TGCGCCAGCAGCAATAGCGGGAGGATGGAATATGAGCAGTTCTTC. As protein: CASSNSGRMEYEQFF.

The J gene is TRBJ2-1, the V gene TRBV11-2, with D tentatively TRBD1 (6 bases). CDR3 size: 16 residues. The V end was cut by 4 bases, the J end by 2 bases, with 15 bases between. CDR1 is SGHAT, CDR2 FQNNGV, per germline. The chain's CDR3 is CASSWTPDSPYNEQFF. The CDR3 nucleotides are TGTGCCAGCAGCTGGACGCCGGACAGCCCCTACAATGAGCAGTTCTTC.

V gene TRBV12-5 combines with J gene TRBJ1-1; D gene ambiguous. This CDR3 contains 12 residues. V shed 7 bases and J shed 1 base, with 7 bases lying between them. The germline gives CDR1 LGHNT, CDR2 FRNRAP. The CDR3 nucleotides are TGTGCTAGTGCGTATTCGAACACTGAAGCTTTCTTT. Protein: CASAYSNTEAFF.

A note on this clone: Other nucleotide sequences in the sample specify the same CDR3. The CDR3 region is CASSLSAGSTDTQYF. The CDR3 coding sequence is TGTGCCAGCAGTTTATCGGCGGGCAGCACAGATACGCAGTATTTT. V and J are TRBV27 and TRBJ2-3, with TRBD2 as a possible D gene (5 bases). The CDR3 consists of 15 residues. V gave up 0 bases and J gave up 0 bases, with 7 bases separating them. The germline gives CDR1 MNHEY, CDR2 SMNVEV (reference sequence).

This chain connects TRBV11-2 to TRBJ2-7; 8 bases map to TRBD1. The CDR3 covers 15 residues. The V gene's germline CDR1 is SGHAT and CDR2 FQNNGV. With V trimmed by 5 bases and J by 1 base, 7 bases remained unmatched. Written as DNA, the CDR3 is TGTGCCAGCAGCGTAGGGGGACAGGAGTCCTACGAGCAGTACTTC. Translation: CASSVGGQESYEQYF.

The chain couples TRBV5-1 to TRBJ1-5; D is unclear. The CDR3 has 11 amino acids. Germline-derived CDR1 and CDR2 are SGHRS and YFSETQ. V lost 2 bases, J lost 6 bases, and 3 bases lay in between. DNA of the CDR3: TGCGCCAGCAGCTTTTGTCAGCCCCAGCATTTT. It encodes CASSFCQPQHF.

The chain recombines TRBV28 with TRBJ2-7, with no clear D. V lost 3 bases, J lost 2 bases, and 14 bases lay in between. The germline V gene encodes CDR1 MDHEN and CDR2 SYDVKM. This CDR3 is 15 amino acids long. The CDR3 sequence is CASSFLSGFPYEQYF. The CDR3 DNA follows: TGTGCCAGCAGTTTTTTATCTGGCTTTCCCTACGAGCAGTACTTC.

This clone was recorded once. The rearrangement joins TRBV28 to TRBJ1-2; 8 nucleotides align to TRBD1. The germline V gene encodes CDR1 MDHEN and CDR2 SYDVKM. V lost 8 bases, J lost 2 bases, and 7 bases stayed unmatched. The CDR3 totals 14 residues. CDR3 sequence: CASDQGAFNYGYTF. The CDR3, as DNA: TGTGCCAGCGACCAGGGGGCCTTCAACTATGGCTACACCTTC.

The rearrangement links TRBV25-1 to TRBJ2-7; 8 nucleotides agree with TRBD1. Germline V gene lookup returns CDR1 MGHDK and CDR2 SYGVNS. This CDR3 has 14 residues. V dropped 5 bases and J dropped 1; count of bases not matched to a gene: 4. The CDR3 coding sequence is TGTGCCAGCAGTATACGGGACAGGTCCTACGAGCAGTACTTC. The encoded protein is CASSIRDRSYEQYF.

The chain employs TRBV6-6 and TRBJ1-5, with 7 bases matching TRBD1. From germline, CDR1 is MNHNY and CDR2 SVGAGI (reference sequence). J gave up 6 bases and V 5 bases, and 1 base lay outside the gene matches. The CDR3 is made up of 12 amino acids. Here the CDR3 reads CASSEGAQPQHF. CDR3 in DNA: TGTGCCAGCAGTGAGGGGGCTCAGCCCCAGCATTTT.

About this clone itself: The same CDR3 can be traced to other DNA sequences in this sample. This chain joins TRBV9 and TRBJ2-7; D is perhaps TRBD2 (6 bases). V lost 4 bases and J lost 0, with 11 bases in between. This CDR3 has 14 residues. Germline CDR1 and CDR2: SGDLS and YYNGEE. This CDR3 reads CASSPAGSSYEQYF. The CDR3, as DNA: TGTGCCAGCAGCCCCGCGGGAAGCTCCTACGAGCAGTACTTC.

The chain joins TRBV5-1 to TRBJ2-6; D gene uncertain. The germline CDR1 and CDR2 sequences are SGHRS and YFSETQ. The CDR3 length is 16 residues. Between the trimmed V and J ends, which lost 0 bases and 1 base, there was a span of 8 bases. The CDR3 DNA is TGCGCCAGCAGCTTGGGACTGAGGTCTGGGGCCAACGTCCTGACTTTC. As protein: CASSLGLRSGANVLTF.

This chain links TRBV6-5 with TRBJ1-4; the D is unclear. From germline, CDR1 is MNHEY and CDR2 SVGAGI. CDR3 length equals 13 residues. Trimming stripped 6 bases from V and 8 bases from J, with 13 bases between. CDR3 protein: CASSLTYGEKLFF. The CDR3, as DNA: TGTGCCAGCAGCCTAACATACGGCGAAAAACTGTTTTTT.

This clone came up once. The chain links TRBV19 to TRBJ2-5; TRBD1 is a possible D gene (6 bases). This CDR3 has 16 residues. The V end lost 2 bases, the J end lost 1 base, and 14 bases lay between the germline ends. Germline-derived CDR1 and CDR2 are LNHDA and SQIVND (reference sequence). CDR3 coding DNA: TGTGCCAGTAGTATACTGGTGACAGGAGCCCAAGAGACCCAGTACTTC. It encodes CASSILVTGAQETQYF.

This clone appeared a single time. The chain couples TRBV7-3 to TRBJ2-2, with D perhaps TRBD1 (6 bases). The CDR3 totals 17 residues. Between the trimmed V and J ends, which lost 2 bases and 0 bases, there was a span of 13 bases. Looked up from germline, CDR1 is SGHTA and CDR2 is FQGTGA. This CDR3 is CASSLWAGDANTGELFF. CDR3 sequence (DNA): TGTGCCAGCAGCTTATGGGCAGGGGATGCGAACACCGGGGAGCTGTTTTTT.

The gene calls are TRBV28 and TRBJ2-3; D gene uncertain. CDR1 is MDHEN and CDR2 is SYDVKM in the germline V gene. This CDR3 region has 14 residues. Deletions cut 3 bases from V and 0 bases from J, with 7 bases between. This CDR3 is CASSLEISTDTQYF. DNA for the CDR3: TGTGCCAGCAGTTTGGAAATTAGCACAGATACGCAGTATTTT.

V and J are TRBV7-6 and TRBJ2-6; tentatively, D is TRBD2 (5 bases). V was clipped by 5 bases and J by 2 bases, with 13 bases between them. CDR1 is SGHVS, CDR2 FNYEAQ, per germline. The CDR3 loop spans 16 amino acids. CDR3 in amino acids: CASSLPDGTGANVLTF. The CDR3 DNA sequence: TGTGCCAGCAGCCTACCGGACGGGACTGGGGCCAACGTCCTGACTTTC.